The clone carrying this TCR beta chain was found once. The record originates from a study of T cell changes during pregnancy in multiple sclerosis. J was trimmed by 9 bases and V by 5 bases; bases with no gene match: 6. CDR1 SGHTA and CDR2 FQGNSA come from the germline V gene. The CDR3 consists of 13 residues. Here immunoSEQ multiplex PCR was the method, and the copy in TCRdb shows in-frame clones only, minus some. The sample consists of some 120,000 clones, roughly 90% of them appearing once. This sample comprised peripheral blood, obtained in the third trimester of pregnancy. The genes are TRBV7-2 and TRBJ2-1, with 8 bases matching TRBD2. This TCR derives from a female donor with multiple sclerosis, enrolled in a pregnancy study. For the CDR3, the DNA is TGTGCCAGCAGCGGACTAGCATTGACTGAGCAGTTCTTC. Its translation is CASSGLALTEQFF.